This is a list of T cell receptor beta chains from one sample in a study of T-cell reconstitution after alpha-beta-depleted transplantation in children. TCRdb reanalysed the PCR reads using MiXCR and keeps one entry per CDR3 protein. This sample has about 980,000 distinct CDR3 sequences, with under 30% found just once. The sequences come from PBMCs, mostly from graft donor cells, collected 360 days after TCRalphabeta/CD19-depleted stem cell transplant. Receptors originate from a boy younger than two who had a stem cell transplant for SCID, so the T cells may come from the graft donor. The CDR3 runs from the conserved cysteine through the conserved F or W. D genes are given only for firm matches. Some rows mark clone size as missing; the rest say once, few, many or name a class of expanded clone.

v_gene: TRBV4-1; j_gene: TRBJ2-1; abundance: once; d_gene: NA; CDR3nt: TGCGCCAGCAGCCAAGATTCTTCAGGGCGCTCCTACAATGAGCAGTTCTTC; CDR3aa: CASSQDSSGRSYNEQFF
v_gene: TRBV5-3; j_gene: TRBJ2-7; abundance: NA; d_gene: NA; CDR3nt: TGTGCCAGGGCCCCTGGGCCACCCTACGAGCAGTACTTC; CDR3aa: CARAPGPPYEQYF
v_gene: TRBV28; j_gene: TRBJ2-3; abundance: NA; d_gene: NA; CDR3nt: TGTGCCAGTCGGGTCAGCTACACAGATACGCAGTATTTT; CDR3aa: CASRVSYTDTQYF
v_gene: TRBV4-1; j_gene: TRBJ2-1; abundance: few; d_gene: NA; CDR3nt: TGCGCCAGCAGCCAAGCAGCGGGTGGATCCTACAATGAGCAGTTCTTC; CDR3aa: CASSQAAGGSYNEQFF
v_gene: TRBV7-9; j_gene: TRBJ1-1; abundance: NA; d_gene: NA; CDR3nt: TGTGCCAGCAGCTTAGAGGGGTTGGAGAACACTGAAGCTTTCTTT; CDR3aa: CASSLEGLENTEAFF
v_gene: TRBV28; j_gene: TRBJ2-1; abundance: NA; d_gene: TRBD2; CDR3nt: TGTGCCAGCAGTGTAGCGGGACTCTATCCCTACAATGAGCAGTTCTTC; CDR3aa: CASSVAGLYPYNEQFF
v_gene: TRBV12-3/TRBV12-4; j_gene: TRBJ2-1; abundance: many; d_gene: NA; CDR3nt: TGTGCCAGCAGTTTAAGGGACATCAATGAGCAGTTCTTC; CDR3aa: CASSLRDINEQFF
v_gene: TRBV7-2; j_gene: TRBJ1-4; abundance: few; d_gene: TRBD1; CDR3nt: TGTGCCAGCAGCTTAAGGGGGCAGGGGGGCGAAAAACTGTTTTTT; CDR3aa: CASSLRGQGGEKLFF
v_gene: TRBV5-1; j_gene: TRBJ2-1; abundance: NA; d_gene: TRBD2; CDR3nt: TGCGCCAGCAGCCCACCTAGGCTAGCGGTCTACAATGAGCAGTTCTTC; CDR3aa: CASSPPRLAVYNEQFF
v_gene: TRBV4-3; j_gene: TRBJ1-2; abundance: once; d_gene: TRBD1; CDR3nt: TGCGCCAGCAGCCCCTCCACAGGGGACTATGGCTACACCTTC; CDR3aa: CASSPSTGDYGYTF
v_gene: TRBV28; j_gene: TRBJ2-2; abundance: few; d_gene: TRBD1; CDR3nt: TGTGCCAGCAGTTTAGGACAGGTGGATGCCGGGGAGCTGTTTTTT; CDR3aa: CASSLGQVDAGELFF
v_gene: TRBV2; j_gene: TRBJ2-2; abundance: NA; d_gene: NA; CDR3nt: TGTGCCAGCAGGACAACAGGAAAGAACACCGGGGAGCTGTTTTTT; CDR3aa: CASRTTGKNTGELFF
v_gene: TRBV20-1; j_gene: TRBJ2-3; abundance: few; d_gene: NA; CDR3nt: TGCAGTGCCCTAATTCAAGATACGCAGTATTTT; CDR3aa: CSALIQDTQYF
v_gene: TRBV7-2; j_gene: TRBJ2-7; abundance: NA; d_gene: TRBD1; CDR3nt: TGTGCCAGCAGCCGATCAGCCGGGACAGGTTCCTACGAGCAGTACTTC; CDR3aa: CASSRSAGTGSYEQYF
v_gene: TRBV5-1; j_gene: TRBJ2-7; abundance: few; d_gene: NA; CDR3nt: TGCGCCAGCAGCTTTGTCACACCCTCCTACGAGCAGTACTTC; CDR3aa: CASSFVTPSYEQYF
v_gene: TRBV11-2; j_gene: TRBJ1-6; abundance: NA; d_gene: NA; CDR3nt: TGTGCCAGCAGCTTATCCCCGGGACAACAGAGCTCCTATAATTCACCCCTCCACTTT; CDR3aa: CASSLSPGQQSSYNSPLHF
v_gene: TRBV7-8; j_gene: TRBJ2-3; abundance: few; d_gene: TRBD1; CDR3nt: TGTGCCAGCAGCGCGACAGGGGGCCTTACAGATACGCAGTATTTT; CDR3aa: CASSATGGLTDTQYF
v_gene: TRBV29-1; j_gene: TRBJ1-2; abundance: NA; d_gene: TRBD1; CDR3nt: TGCAGCGTTGAAGATGGGCAGGGGGCAAAATATGGCTACACCTTC; CDR3aa: CSVEDGQGAKYGYTF
v_gene: TRBV12-3/TRBV12-4; j_gene: TRBJ2-1; abundance: NA; d_gene: NA; CDR3nt: TGTGCCAGCAGAAAAGGGACCGCCCTCCCTGGCGGTGAGCAGTTCTTC; CDR3aa: CASRKGTALPGGEQFF
v_gene: TRBV5-1; j_gene: TRBJ2-7; abundance: few; d_gene: NA; CDR3nt: TGCGCCAGCAGCTGGACGGGGGGCCTGAACTACGAGCAGTACTTC; CDR3aa: CASSWTGGLNYEQYF
v_gene: TRBV12-3/TRBV12-4; j_gene: TRBJ1-2; abundance: NA; d_gene: NA; CDR3nt: TGTGCCAGCAGTCCCCACGGGTGGGGCTACACCTTC; CDR3aa: CASSPHGWGYTF